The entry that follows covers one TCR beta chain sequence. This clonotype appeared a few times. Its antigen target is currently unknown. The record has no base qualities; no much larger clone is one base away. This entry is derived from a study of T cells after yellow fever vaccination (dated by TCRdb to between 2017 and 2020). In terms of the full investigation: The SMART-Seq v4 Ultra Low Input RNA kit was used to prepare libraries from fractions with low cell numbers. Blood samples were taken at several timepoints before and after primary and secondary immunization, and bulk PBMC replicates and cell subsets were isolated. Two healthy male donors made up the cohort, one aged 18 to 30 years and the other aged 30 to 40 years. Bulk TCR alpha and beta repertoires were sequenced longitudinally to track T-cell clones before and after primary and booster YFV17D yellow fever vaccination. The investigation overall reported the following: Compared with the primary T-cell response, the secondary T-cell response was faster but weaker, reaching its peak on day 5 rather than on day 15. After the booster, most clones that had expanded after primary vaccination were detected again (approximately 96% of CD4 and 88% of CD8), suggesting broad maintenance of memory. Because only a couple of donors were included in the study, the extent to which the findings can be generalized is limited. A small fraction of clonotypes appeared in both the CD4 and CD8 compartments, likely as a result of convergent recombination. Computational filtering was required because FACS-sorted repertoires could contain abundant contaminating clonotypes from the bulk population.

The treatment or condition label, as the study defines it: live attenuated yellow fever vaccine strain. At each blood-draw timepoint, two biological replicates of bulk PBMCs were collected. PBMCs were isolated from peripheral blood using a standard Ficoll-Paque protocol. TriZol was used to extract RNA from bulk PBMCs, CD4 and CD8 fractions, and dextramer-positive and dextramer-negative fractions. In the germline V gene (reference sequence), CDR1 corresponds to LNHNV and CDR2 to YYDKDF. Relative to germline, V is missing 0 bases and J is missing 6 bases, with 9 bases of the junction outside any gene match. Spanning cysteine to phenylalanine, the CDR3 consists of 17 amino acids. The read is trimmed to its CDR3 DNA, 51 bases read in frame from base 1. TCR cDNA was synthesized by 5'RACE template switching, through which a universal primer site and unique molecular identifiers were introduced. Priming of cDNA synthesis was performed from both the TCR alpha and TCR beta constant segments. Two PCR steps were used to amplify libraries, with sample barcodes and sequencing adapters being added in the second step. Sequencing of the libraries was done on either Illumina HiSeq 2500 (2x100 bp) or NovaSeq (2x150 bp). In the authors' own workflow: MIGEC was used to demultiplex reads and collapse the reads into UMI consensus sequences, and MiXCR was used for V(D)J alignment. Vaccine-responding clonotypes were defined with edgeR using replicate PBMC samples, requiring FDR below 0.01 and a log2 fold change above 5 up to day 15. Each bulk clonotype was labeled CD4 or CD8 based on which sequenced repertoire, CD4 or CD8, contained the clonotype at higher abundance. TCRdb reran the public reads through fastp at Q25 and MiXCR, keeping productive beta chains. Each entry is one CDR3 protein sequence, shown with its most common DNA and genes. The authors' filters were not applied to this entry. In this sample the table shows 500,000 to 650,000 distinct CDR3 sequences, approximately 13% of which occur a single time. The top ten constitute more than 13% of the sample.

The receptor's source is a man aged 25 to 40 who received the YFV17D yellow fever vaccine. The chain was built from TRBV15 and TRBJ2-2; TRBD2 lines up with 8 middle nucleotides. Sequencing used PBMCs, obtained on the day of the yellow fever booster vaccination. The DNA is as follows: TGTGCCACCAGCAGAGATCTGAGCGGGAGTATATCCGGGGAGCTGTTTTTT. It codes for CATSRDLSGSISGELFF.